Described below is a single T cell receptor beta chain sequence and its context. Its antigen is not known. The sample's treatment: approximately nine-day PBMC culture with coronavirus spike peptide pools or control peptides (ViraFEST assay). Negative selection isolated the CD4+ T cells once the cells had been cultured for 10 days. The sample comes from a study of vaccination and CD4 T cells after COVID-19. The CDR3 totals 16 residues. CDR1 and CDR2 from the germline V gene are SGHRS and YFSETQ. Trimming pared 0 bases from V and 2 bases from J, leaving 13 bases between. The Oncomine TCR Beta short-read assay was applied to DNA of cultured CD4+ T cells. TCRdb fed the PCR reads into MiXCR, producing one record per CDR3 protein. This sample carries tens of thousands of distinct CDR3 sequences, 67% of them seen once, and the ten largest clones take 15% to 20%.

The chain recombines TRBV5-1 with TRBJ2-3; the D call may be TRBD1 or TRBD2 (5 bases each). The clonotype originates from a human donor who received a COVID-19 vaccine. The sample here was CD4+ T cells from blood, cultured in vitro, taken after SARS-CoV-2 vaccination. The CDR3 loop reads CASSLVGELPTDTQYF. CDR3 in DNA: TGCGCCAGCAGCTTGGTAGGGGAGCTTCCCACAGATACGCAGTATTTT.